This TCR beta chain was profiled in a study of T-cell reconstitution after alpha-beta-depleted transplantation in children. Study observations and caveats: After transplant, high TCRbeta diversity at day 60 in some patients arose from surviving recipient T cells and thymic progenitors.

Researchers prepared the TCRbeta library using unique molecular identifiers, the study reports. TCRdb processed the PCR reads anew with MiXCR; each CDR3 protein has one entry. The table shows about 980,000 distinct CDR3 sequences, with under 30% occurring only once. This clonotype turned up a few times. Its antigen is currently unknown. Germline V gene lookup returns CDR1 MNHEY and CDR2 SVGEGT. Trimming shortened V by 0 bases and J by 4 bases, and 9 bases separated the two germline ends. This CDR3 contains 15 residues. The receptor was isolated from a boy in the first two years of life who had a stem cell transplant for SCID, so the T cells may come from the graft donor. The V and J genes are TRBV6-2 or TRBV6-3 and TRBJ2-2; the D gene could be TRBD1 or TRBD2 (6 bases each). The sample here was PBMCs, mostly from graft donor cells, taken 360 days after TCRalphabeta/CD19-depleted stem cell transplant. CDR3 amino acids: CASSYSTGATGELFF. The CDR3, as DNA: TGTGCCAGCAGTTACTCGACGGGGGCCACCGGGGAGCTGTTTTTT.